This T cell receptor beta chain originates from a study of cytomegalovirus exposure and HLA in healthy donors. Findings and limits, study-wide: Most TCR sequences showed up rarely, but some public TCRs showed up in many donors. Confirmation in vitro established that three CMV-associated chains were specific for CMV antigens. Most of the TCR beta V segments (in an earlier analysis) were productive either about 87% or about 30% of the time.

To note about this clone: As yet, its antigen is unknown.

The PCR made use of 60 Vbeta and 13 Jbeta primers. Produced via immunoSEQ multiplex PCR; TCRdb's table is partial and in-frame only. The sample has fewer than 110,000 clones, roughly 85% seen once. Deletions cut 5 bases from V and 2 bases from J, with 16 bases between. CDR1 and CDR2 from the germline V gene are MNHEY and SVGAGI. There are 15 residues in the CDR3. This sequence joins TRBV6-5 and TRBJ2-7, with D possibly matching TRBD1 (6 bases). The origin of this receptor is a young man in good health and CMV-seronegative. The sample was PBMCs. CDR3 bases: TGTGCCAGCAGTCTCGACCGGGACAACACCTACGAGCAGTACTTC. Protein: CASSLDRDNTYEQYF.